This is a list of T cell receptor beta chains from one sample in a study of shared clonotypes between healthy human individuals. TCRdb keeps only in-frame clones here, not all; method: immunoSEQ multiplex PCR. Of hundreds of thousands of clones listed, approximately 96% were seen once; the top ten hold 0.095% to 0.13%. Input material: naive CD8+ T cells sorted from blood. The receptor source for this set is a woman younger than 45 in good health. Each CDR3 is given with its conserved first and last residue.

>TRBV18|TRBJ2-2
CASSPLGGTGELFF
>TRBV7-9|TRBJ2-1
CASSFHPTSYNEQFF
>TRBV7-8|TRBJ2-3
CASSQPGTSVSDTQYF
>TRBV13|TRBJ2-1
CAVRTGAWNEQFF
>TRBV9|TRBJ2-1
CASSYGTSGRSEQFF
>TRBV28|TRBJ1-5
CASSLLGNGNQPQHF
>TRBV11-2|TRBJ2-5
CASSSIYPAKETQYF
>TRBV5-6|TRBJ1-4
CASSSAGLNEKLFF
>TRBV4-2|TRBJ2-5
CASSQGGTQYF
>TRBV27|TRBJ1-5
CASRIGTGGSNQPQHF
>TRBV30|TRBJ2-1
CAWSVQAGNNEQFF
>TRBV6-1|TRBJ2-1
CASRLHEQFF
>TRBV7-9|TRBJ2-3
CASSPQLNPDTQYF